Listed below are T cell receptor beta chains from one sample, sequenced in a study of cytomegalovirus exposure and HLA in healthy donors. Assay: immunoSEQ multiplex PCR; the TCRdb copy retains only in-frame clones and omits some. The sample yields roughly 110,000 clones, 70% to 80% seen once. The sample taken for sequencing was PBMCs. The source of these receptors is a woman aged 25 to 39 in good health and CMV-seropositive. Both conserved end residues are part of each CDR3. The D gene is left open where the match is weak. Size is stated for part of the rows, as once, few or many counts, or as a class when the clone is expanded.

>TRBJ2-1|-|-|TRBV27
TGTGCCAGCAGCCTGGGACAATACAATGAGCAGTTCTTC
CASSLGQYNEQFF
>TRBJ2-7|TRBD1|few|TRBV19
TGTGCCAGTAGTATGGGACAGGGCTCCCACGAGCAGTACTTC
CASSMGQGSHEQYF
>TRBJ2-1|-|-|TRBV10-1
TGCGCCAGCAGTCCATATTCGACAGGGAGGAATGAGCAGTTCTTC
CASSPYSTGRNEQFF
>TRBJ2-1|TRBD2|few|TRBV6-1
TGTGCCAGCAGTCCCGGGACTACTTCCTACAATGAGCAGTTCTTC
CASSPGTTSYNEQFF
>TRBJ1-1|-|few|TRBV11-3
TGTGCCAGCAGCTTTGGCCAGGGATCTGAAGCTTTCTTT
CASSFGQGSEAFF
>TRBJ2-1|-|-|TRBV5-1
TGCGCCAGCAGAAACGGGTACAATGAGCAGTTCTTC
CASRNGYNEQFF
>TRBJ2-5|-|-|TRBV27
TGTGCCAGCGCCCCGGGACTGGTCCAAGAGACCCAGTACTTC
CASAPGLVQETQYF
>TRBJ2-7|-|-|TRBV2
TGTGCCAGCCTTTCGAAGTCCTCCTACGAGCAGTACTTC
CASLSKSSYEQYF
>TRBJ1-3|-|-|TRBV25-1
TGTGCCAGCAGTGGTGACACGCGGGCAACCTCTGGAAACACCATATATTTT
CASSGDTRATSGNTIYF
>TRBJ2-7|-|-|TRBV10-3
TGTGCCATCAGTGAGGAGAACTACGAGCAGTACTTC
CAISEENYEQYF
>TRBJ2-3|-|-|TRBV6-6
TGTGCCAGCGGAGGGGGGGACAGCACAGATACGCAGTATTTT
CASGGGDSTDTQYF
>TRBJ1-3|-|-|TRBV7-3
TGTGCCAACAGCCCCACTCCGGGATCTGGAAACACCATATATTTT
CANSPTPGSGNTIYF
>TRBJ2-7|-|-|TRBV19
TGTGCCAGTAGTATAGTTGCGGTCGCAACCTACGAGCAGTACTTC
CASSIVAVATYEQYF
>TRBJ2-3|TRBD2|-|TRBV6-5
TGTGCCAGCACGGGGGGTCTGGCGAATACGCAGTATTTT
CASTGGLANTQYF
>TRBJ2-6|TRBD1|-|TRBV7-9
TGTGCCAGCACCCACAGTGGACAGGGCCCCTCTGGGGCCAACGTCCTGACTTTC
CASTHSGQGPSGANVLTF
>TRBJ2-6|-|-|TRBV21-1
TGTGCCAGCAGCAAGACAGGGGAGTCCTCTGGGGCCAACGTCCTGACTTTC
CASSKTGESSGANVLTF
>TRBJ1-4|-|-|TRBV7-9
TGTGCCAGCAGCGACGACAGCGCTGATGAAAAACTGTTTTTT
CASSDDSADEKLFF
>TRBJ2-5|-|-|TRBV7-8
TGTGCCAGCAGCTTCTATGATAGGAGGGAGACCCAGTACTTC
CASSFYDRRETQYF
>TRBJ2-3|-|-|TRBV10-3
TGTGCCATCGCCCGGAGTGCCGATACGCAGTATTTT
CAIARSADTQYF
>TRBJ1-2|TRBD1|-|TRBV7-9
TGTGCCAGCAGCCAGGGGGGCAGCTATGGCTACACCTTC
CASSQGGSYGYTF
>TRBJ2-1|TRBD1|few|TRBV19
TGTGCCAGTAGCGAATCACAGGGGTCCGGGCAGTTCTTC
CASSESQGSGQFF
>TRBJ2-1|TRBD2|-|TRBV27
TGTGCCAGCAGTTTGATCCTAGCGGGAGGTTACAATGAGCAGTTCTTC
CASSLILAGGYNEQFF
>TRBJ1-6|TRBD1|-|TRBV9
TGTGCCAGCAGCGTAGAGGGACAGTATAATTCACCCCTCCACTTT
CASSVEGQYNSPLHF
>TRBJ1-1|TRBD1|once|TRBV2
TGTGCCAGCAGGAGGACAGGGGGCTCCACTGAAGCTTTCTTT
CASRRTGGSTEAFF
>TRBJ1-1|TRBD1|-|TRBV6-5
TGTGCCAGCAGTTTAACAGGGGGCACTGAAGCTTTCTTT
CASSLTGGTEAFF
>TRBJ1-5|-|few|TRBV27
TGTGCCAGCAGTTCTAGCAGGGCGGGATATAGCAATCAGCCCCAGCATTTT
CASSSSRAGYSNQPQHF
>TRBJ1-1|-|-|TRBV30
TGTGCCTGGTCGACAGCGAACACTGAAGCTTTCTTT
CAWSTANTEAFF
>TRBJ2-7|-|-|TRBV28
TGTGCCAGCAGTTTATGGTTCGGTAGCTCCTACGAGCAGTACTTC
CASSLWFGSSYEQYF
>TRBJ1-2|TRBD1|-|TRBV19
TGTGCCAGTTCCGACAGGGAAATTTATGGCTACACCTTC
CASSDREIYGYTF
>TRBJ2-7|-|-|TRBV18
TGTGCCAGCTCCCCCCCAATCAGGGACGAGCAGTACTTC
CASSPPIRDEQYF
>TRBJ1-6|TRBD1|-|TRBV27
TGTGCCAGCAGTTCACCTCGGACAGGGGGCTTTATCGATTCACCCCTCCACTTT
CASSSPRTGGFIDSPLHF
>TRBJ2-7|-|-|TRBV14
TGTGCCAGCAGCCAAGATTGGCCAGGTACCGAGCAGTACTTC
CASSQDWPGTEQYF
>TRBJ2-5|-|-|TRBV29-1
TGCAGCGTTGGCGCCATCATGAAGCAAGAGACCCAGTACTTC
CSVGAIMKQETQYF
>TRBJ1-3|TRBD1|-|TRBV5-1
TGCGCCAGCAGCTTCGGGACAGGGGAGCGAAACACCATATATTTT
CASSFGTGERNTIYF
>TRBJ2-7|-|-|TRBV2
TGTGCCAGCAGTGAAGCGCTTGGAACTTACAGCTACGAGCAGTACTTC
CASSEALGTYSYEQYF
>TRBJ1-2|-|-|TRBV6-5
TGTGCCAGCAATCGACACCCTAACTATGGCTACACCTTC
CASNRHPNYGYTF
>TRBJ2-2|TRBD2|-|TRBV11-3
TGTGCCAGCGGACTAGCGGGAGTCTCCGGGGAGCTGTTTTTT
CASGLAGVSGELFF
>TRBJ2-5|TRBD1|-|TRBV19
TGTGCCAGTAGTGGGGGACAGGGGCAAGAGACCCAGTACTTC
CASSGGQGQETQYF
>TRBJ2-5|-|-|TRBV5-4
TGTGCCAGCAGCCTGAGGGGGGGGATTCAAGAGACCCAGTACTTC
CASSLRGGIQETQYF
>TRBJ2-1|TRBD1|-|TRBV2
TGTGCCAGCAGCCCTTATAGGACAGGGAGTTTCAATGAGCAGTTCTTC
CASSPYRTGSFNEQFF
>TRBJ1-2|TRBD1|-|TRBV7-8
TGTGCCAGCAGCTTAGTTACAGGGGGTGGCTACACCTTC
CASSLVTGGGYTF
>TRBJ1-1|TRBD1|-|TRBV6-5
TGTGCCAGCAGTTGGGTGGGACAGGGAAGGACTGAAGCTTTCTTT
CASSWVGQGRTEAFF
>TRBJ2-7|TRBD2|-|TRBV6-5
TGTGCCAGCAGTTACAGCGGGAGGTTCTCCTACGAGCAGTACTTC
CASSYSGRFSYEQYF
>TRBJ1-6|-|-|TRBV7-9
TGTTCCAGCAGCTTAGGAGGCGGAGGCAATTCACCCCTCCACTTT
CSSSLGGGGNSPLHF
>TRBJ1-2|TRBD1|-|TRBV2
TGTGCCAGCAGTGAGGGACAGGGAAGTTCCTACACCTTC
CASSEGQGSSYTF
>TRBJ2-2|-|-|TRBV30
TGTGCCTGGAGTGTAGGCGGGAAAGTCGGGGAGCTGTTTTTT
CAWSVGGKVGELFF
>TRBJ1-5|TRBD1|-|TRBV19
TGTGCCAGTAGCCTCCACCGGGACAGGGGCAATCAGCCCCAGCATTTT
CASSLHRDRGNQPQHF
>TRBJ2-4|-|-|TRBV5-6
TGTGCCAGCAGCTGGAGGGGCCACTCCCCAGCCAAAAACATTCAGTACTTC
CASSWRGHSPAKNIQYF
>TRBJ2-5|-|-|TRBV19
TGTGCCAGTAGTGAGGTGGGGGGGCCGCAGACCCAGTACTTC
CASSEVGGPQTQYF
>TRBJ2-3|-|-|TRBV5-1
TGCGCCAGCAGCTTGCGGACTCCTAGCACAGATACGCAGTATTTT
CASSLRTPSTDTQYF
>TRBJ1-1|-|-|TRBV5-5
TGTGCCAGCAGCTTGGTTGCCAGGTTGGACACTGAAGCTTTCTTT
CASSLVARLDTEAFF
>TRBJ2-7|-|-|TRBV19
TGTGCCAGTAGTCCCGGACAGACCTACGAGCAGTACTTC
CASSPGQTYEQYF
>TRBJ2-5|-|-|TRBV30
TGTGCCTGGAGTGTATCCCTAGCGCCGTACCAAGAGACCCAGTACTTC
CAWSVSLAPYQETQYF
>TRBJ1-5|TRBD1|once|TRBV19
TGTGCCAGTACGGACAGGGGCAATCAGCCCCAGCATTTT
CASTDRGNQPQHF
>TRBJ2-7|TRBD2|large|TRBV7-9
TGTGCCAGCAGCCCCCGGTGGGTAGCGGGATGGGCTAACGAGCAGTACTTC
CASSPRWVAGWANEQYF
>TRBJ2-3|TRBD1|-|TRBV27
TGTGCCAGCAGTCGACAGGGGAATACGCAGTATTTT
CASSRQGNTQYF
>TRBJ1-1|TRBD1|-|TRBV19
TGTGCCAGTAGTTCAGACAGGGTGGTGGATGCTTTCTTT
CASSSDRVVDAFF